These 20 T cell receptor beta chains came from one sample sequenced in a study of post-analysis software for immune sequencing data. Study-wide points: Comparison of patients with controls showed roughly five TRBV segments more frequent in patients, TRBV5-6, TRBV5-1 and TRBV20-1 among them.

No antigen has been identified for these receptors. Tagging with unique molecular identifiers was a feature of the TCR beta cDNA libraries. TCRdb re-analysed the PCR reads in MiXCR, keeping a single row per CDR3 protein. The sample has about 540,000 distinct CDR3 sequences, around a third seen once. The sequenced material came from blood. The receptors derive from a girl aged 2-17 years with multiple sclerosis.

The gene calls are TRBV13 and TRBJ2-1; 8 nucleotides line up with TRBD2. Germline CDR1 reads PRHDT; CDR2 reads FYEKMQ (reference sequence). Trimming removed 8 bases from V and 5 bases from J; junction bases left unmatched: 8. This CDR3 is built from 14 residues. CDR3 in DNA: TGTGCCAGCCGCTCCGGGACTAGGCACAATGAGCAGTTCTTC. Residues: CASRSGTRHNEQFF.

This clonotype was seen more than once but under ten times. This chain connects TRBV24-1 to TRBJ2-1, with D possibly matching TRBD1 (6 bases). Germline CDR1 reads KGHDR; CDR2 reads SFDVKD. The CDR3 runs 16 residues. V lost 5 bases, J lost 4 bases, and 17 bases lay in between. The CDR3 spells CATSALEGVGYNEQFF. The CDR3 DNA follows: TGTGCCACCAGTGCCTTAGAGGGGGTCGGGTACAATGAGCAGTTCTTC.

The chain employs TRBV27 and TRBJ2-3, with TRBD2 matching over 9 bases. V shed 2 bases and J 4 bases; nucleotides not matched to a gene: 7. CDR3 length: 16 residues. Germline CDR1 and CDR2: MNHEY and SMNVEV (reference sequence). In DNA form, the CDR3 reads TGTGCCAGCAGTTTAGCGGGGGGGCCGTTTGCAGATACGCAGTATTTT. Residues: CASSLAGGPFADTQYF.

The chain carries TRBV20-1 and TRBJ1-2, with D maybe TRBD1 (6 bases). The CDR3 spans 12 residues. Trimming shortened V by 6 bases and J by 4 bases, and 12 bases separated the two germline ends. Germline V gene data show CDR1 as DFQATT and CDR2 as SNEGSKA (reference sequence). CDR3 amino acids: CSAEGGGYGYTF. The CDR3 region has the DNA TGCAGTGCAGAAGGGGGTGGCTATGGCTACACCTTC.

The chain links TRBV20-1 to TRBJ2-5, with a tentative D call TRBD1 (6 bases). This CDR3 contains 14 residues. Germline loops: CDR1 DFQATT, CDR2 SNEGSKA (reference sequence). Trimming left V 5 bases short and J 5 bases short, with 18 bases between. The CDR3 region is CSASRQGPRETQYF. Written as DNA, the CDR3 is TGCAGTGCTTCCAGGCAGGGGCCTCGGGAGACCCAGTACTTC.

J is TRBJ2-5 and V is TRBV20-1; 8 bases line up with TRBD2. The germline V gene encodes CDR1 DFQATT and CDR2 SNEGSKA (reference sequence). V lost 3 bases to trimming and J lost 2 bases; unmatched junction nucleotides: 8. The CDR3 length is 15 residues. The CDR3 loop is CSASLAGGQQETQYF. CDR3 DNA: TGCAGTGCTAGCCTGGCGGGGGGCCAACAAGAGACCCAGTACTTC.

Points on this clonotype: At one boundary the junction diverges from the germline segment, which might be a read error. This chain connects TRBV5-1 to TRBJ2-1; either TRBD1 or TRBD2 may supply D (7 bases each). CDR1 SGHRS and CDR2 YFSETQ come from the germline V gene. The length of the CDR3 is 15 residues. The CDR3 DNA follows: TGCGCCAGCAGCTATGCAGGGGGGGAACACAAAGAGCAGTTCTTC. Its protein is CASSYAGGEHKEQFF.

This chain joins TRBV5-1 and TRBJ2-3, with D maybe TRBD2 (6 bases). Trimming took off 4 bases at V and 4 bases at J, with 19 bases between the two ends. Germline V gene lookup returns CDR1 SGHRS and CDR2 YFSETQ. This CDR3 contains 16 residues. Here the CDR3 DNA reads TGCGCCAGCAGCCCGCTACGGGCGGGGAATCCAGATACGCAGTATTTT. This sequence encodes CASSPLRAGNPDTQYF.

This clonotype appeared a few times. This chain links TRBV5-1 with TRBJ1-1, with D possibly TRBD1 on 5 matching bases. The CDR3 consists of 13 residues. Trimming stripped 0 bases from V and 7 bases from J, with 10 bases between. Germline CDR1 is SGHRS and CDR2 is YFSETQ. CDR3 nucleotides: TGCGCCAGCAGCTTGGCAGGGTACGGTGAAGCTTTCTTT. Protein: CASSLAGYGEAFF.

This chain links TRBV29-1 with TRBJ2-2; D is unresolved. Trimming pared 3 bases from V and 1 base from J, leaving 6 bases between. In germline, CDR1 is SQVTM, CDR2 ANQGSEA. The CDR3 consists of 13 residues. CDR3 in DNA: TGCAGCGTTGATTCCCTGAACACCGGGGAGCTGTTTTTT. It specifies CSVDSLNTGELFF.

The DNA of the CDR3 is TGCGCCAGCAGTGAGAGGTTAGCGGGAGAGACCCAGTACTTC. Protein sequence: CASSERLAGETQYF. The rearrangement joins TRBV10-1 to TRBJ2-5, with 7 bases matching TRBD2. The J segment lost 4 bases and the V segment lost 2 bases, leaving 4 bases of the junction unmatched. The CDR3 runs 14 residues. Germline-derived CDR1 and CDR2 are WNHNN and SYGVQD (reference sequence).

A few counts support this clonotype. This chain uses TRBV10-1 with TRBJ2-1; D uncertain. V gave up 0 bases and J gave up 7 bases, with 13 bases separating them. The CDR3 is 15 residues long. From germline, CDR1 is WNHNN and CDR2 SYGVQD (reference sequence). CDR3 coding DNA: TGCGCCAGCAGTGAGTCGGGTAGGGCCAAAAATGAGCAGTTCTTC. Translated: CASSESGRAKNEQFF.

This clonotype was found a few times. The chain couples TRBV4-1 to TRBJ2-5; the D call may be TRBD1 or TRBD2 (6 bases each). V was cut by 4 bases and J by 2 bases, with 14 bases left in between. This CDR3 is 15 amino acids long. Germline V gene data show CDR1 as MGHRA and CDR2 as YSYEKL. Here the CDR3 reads CASSLGGHSQETQYF. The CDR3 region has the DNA TGCGCCAGCAGCCTAGGGGGGCACTCACAAGAGACCCAGTACTTC.

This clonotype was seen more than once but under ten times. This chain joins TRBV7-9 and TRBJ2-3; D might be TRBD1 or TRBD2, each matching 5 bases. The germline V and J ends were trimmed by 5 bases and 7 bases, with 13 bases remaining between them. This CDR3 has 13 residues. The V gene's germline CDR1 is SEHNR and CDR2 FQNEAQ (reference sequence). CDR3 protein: CASSAGTLHTQYF. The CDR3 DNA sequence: TGTGCCAGCAGCGCAGGGACGTTACATACGCAGTATTTT.

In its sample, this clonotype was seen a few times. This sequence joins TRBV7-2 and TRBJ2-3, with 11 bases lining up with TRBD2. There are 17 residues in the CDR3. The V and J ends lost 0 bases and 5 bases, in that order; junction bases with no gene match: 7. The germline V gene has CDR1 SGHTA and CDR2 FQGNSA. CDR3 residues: CASSLAFSGGAGDTQYF. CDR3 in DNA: TGTGCCAGCAGCTTAGCGTTTAGCGGGGGGGCGGGAGATACGCAGTATTTT.

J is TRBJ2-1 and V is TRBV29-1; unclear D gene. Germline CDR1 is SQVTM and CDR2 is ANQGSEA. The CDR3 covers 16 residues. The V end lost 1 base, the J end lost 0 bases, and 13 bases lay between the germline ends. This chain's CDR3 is CSVEGGFQSSYNEQFF. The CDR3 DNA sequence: TGCAGCGTTGAAGGCGGCTTTCAAAGCTCCTACAATGAGCAGTTCTTC.

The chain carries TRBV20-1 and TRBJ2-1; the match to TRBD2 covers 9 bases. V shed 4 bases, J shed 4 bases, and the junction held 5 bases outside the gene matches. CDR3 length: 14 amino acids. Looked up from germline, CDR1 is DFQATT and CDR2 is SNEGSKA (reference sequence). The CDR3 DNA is TGCAGTGCTACCCTAGCGGGGTTATACAATGAGCAGTTCTTC. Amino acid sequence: CSATLAGLYNEQFF.

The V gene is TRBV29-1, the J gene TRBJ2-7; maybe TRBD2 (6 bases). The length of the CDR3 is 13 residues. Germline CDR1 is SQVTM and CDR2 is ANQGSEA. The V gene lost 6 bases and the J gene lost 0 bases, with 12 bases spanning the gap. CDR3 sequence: CSVPSGSSYEQYF. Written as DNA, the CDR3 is TGCAGCGTCCCCTCCGGGAGCTCCTACGAGCAGTACTTC.

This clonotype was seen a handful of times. The CDR3 coding sequence is TGCGCCAGCAGTGAGTCGGGGTCGGCAAATGAGCAGTTCTTC. Translation: CASSESGSANEQFF. The chain is built from TRBV10-1 and TRBJ2-1; no clear D. The CDR3 runs to 14 residues. Germline values: CDR1 WNHNN, CDR2 SYGVQD (reference sequence). Trimming took 0 bases from V and 7 from J, leaving 10 bases between them.

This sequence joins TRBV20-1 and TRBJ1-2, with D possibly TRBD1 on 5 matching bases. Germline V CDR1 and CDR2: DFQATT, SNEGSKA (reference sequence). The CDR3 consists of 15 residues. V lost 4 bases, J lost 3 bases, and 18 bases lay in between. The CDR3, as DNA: TGCAGTGCTAACCGGGACCCCTCAAGGGACTATGGCTACACCTTC. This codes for CSANRDPSRDYGYTF.